The T cell receptor (beta chain) under discussion was sequenced for a study of CD8 T cells in ankylosing spondylitis. Researchers built TCR beta libraries using quantitative 5'-RACE with molecular barcodes. TCRdb re-called the 5' RACE reads through MiXCR, storing one row per CDR3 protein. The data show roughly 280,000 distinct CDR3 sequences, with about 20% seen just once and less than 9.5% held by the top ten. This CDR3 is built from 14 residues. Per germline, CDR1 SGDLS and CDR2 YYNGEE. The V end lost 2 bases, the J end lost 1 base, and 9 bases lay between the germline ends. Regarding the study as a whole: A subset of motif variants has previously been described in the synovial fluid and blood of reactive arthritis. Reportedly, matched ankylosing spondylitis synovial fluid was significantly enriched for disease-linked clones.

Concerning this clonotype: Its antigen remains unidentified.

The TCR originated in a male donor with ankylosing spondylitis or in good health (not recorded which). Input material: blood, either unsorted or a sorted T cell fraction (not recorded which). The genes are TRBV9 and TRBJ1-1; D not certain. CDR3 bases: TGTGCCAGCAGCGTGGGAGTCCCGAACACTGAAGCTTTCTTT. It codes for CASSVGVPNTEAFF.